What follows are 2 T cell receptor beta chains derived from one specimen sequenced in a study of blood T cells in healthy people across ages. Primers used in a second PCR of roughly 7 to 11 cycles were a sample-barcoded 5' primer and a J-beta primer mix. Each CDR3 protein is one row after TCRdb ran MiXCR on the 5' RACE reads. There are approximately 850,000 distinct CDR3 sequences in the sample; roughly 60% occur only once, and approximately 23% lies in the top ten. The material sequenced was blood. These receptors were collected from a young man in good health.

In its sample, this clonotype was seen once. The junction shows a germline mismatch at one end, possibly a read error. The chain is built from TRBV12-3 or TRBV12-4 and TRBJ1-4; D uncertain. The CDR3 runs to 12 residues. CDR3 sequence (DNA): TGTGCCAACAGTCTGGGAAATGAAAAACTGTTTTTT. This sequence encodes CANSLGNEKLFF.

The CDR3 DNA sequence: TGCGCCAGCAGCCAAGAGAGGGTGGGGGATGAGCAGTTCTTC. This translates into CASSQERVGDEQFF. The chain carries TRBV4-1 and TRBJ2-1; TRBD1 or TRBD2 may be the D gene (5 bases each). The V end lost 0 bases, the J end lost 8 bases, and 11 bases lay between the germline ends. This CDR3 has 14 amino acids. CDR1 MGHRA and CDR2 YSYEKL come from the germline V gene.